The clone carrying this T cell receptor (beta chain) appeared many times. What it binds is not known. CDR1 and CDR2 from the germline V gene are SGHRS and YFSETQ. V lost 4 bases, J lost 6 bases, and 7 bases lay in between. The CDR3 has 12 residues. These data belong to a study of CD8 T cells in ankylosing spondylitis. Study-level findings and limits: A number of the motif variants had already been described in reactive arthritis synovial fluid and blood. Seemingly distinctive of ankylosing spondylitis blood was a TCR beta motif formed by eight highly homologous variants. Matched synovial fluid from ankylosing spondylitis patients was reported to be enriched for disease-linked clones.

Making use of molecular barcodes, quantitative 5'-RACE generated TCR beta libraries. TCRdb used MiXCR to reprocess the 5' RACE reads, holding one entry per CDR3 protein. The data show some 30,000 distinct CDR3 sequences, 7.2% seen once. The chain carries TRBV5-1 and TRBJ2-2; no reliable D call. Sequenced input: blood, either unsorted or a sorted T cell fraction (not recorded which). This TCR was recovered from a male donor with ankylosing spondylitis or in good health (not recorded which). CDR3 sequence: CASSMVPGELFF. DNA of the CDR3: TGCGCCAGCAGCATGGTTCCCGGGGAGCTGTTTTTT.